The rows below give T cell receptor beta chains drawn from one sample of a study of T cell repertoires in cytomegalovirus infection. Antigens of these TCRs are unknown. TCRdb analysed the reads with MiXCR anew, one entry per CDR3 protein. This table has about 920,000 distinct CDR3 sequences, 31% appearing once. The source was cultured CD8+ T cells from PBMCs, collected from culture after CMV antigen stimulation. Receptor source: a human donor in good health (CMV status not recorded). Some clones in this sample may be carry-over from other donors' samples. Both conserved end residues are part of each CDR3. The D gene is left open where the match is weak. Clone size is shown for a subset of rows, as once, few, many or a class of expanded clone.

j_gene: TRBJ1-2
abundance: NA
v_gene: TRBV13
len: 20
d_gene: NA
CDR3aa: CASSLRFSYLTDDANYGYTF
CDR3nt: TGTGCCAGCAGCTTACGGTTCTCATATTTGACGGACGATGCTAACTATGGCTACACCTTC

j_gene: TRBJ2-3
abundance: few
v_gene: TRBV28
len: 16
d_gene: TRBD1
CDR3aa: CASSPGTGPSTDTQYF
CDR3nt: TGTGCCAGCAGTCCCGGGACAGGCCCGAGCACAGATACGCAGTATTTT

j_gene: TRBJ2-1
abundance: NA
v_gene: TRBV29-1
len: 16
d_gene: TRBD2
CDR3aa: CSVEDNLAGGLNEQFF
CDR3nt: TGCAGCGTTGAAGATAATCTAGCGGGGGGGCTTAATGAGCAGTTCTTC

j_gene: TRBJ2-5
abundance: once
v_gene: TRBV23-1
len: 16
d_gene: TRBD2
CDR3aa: CASSPSGKGGQETQYF
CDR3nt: TGCGCCAGCAGTCCCTCCGGAAAGGGAGGGCAAGAGACCCAGTACTTC

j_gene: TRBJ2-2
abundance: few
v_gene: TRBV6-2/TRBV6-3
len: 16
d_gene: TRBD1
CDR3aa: CASSYDGTANTGELFF
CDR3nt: TGTGCCAGCAGTTACGACGGGACAGCCAACACCGGGGAGCTGTTTTTT

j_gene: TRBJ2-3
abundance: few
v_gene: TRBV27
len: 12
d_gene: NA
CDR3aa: CASSSYKGTQYF
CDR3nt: TGTGCCAGCAGTTCGTACAAGGGTACGCAGTATTTT

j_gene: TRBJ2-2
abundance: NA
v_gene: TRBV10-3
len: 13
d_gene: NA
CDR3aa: CAAGRTNTGELFF
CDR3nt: TGTGCCGCGGGACGGACGAACACCGGGGAGCTGTTTTTT

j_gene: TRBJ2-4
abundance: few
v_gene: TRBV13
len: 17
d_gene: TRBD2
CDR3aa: CASSLVSGGTNKNIQYF
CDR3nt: TGTGCCAGCAGCTTAGTTAGCGGGGGGACGAACAAAAACATTCAGTACTTC

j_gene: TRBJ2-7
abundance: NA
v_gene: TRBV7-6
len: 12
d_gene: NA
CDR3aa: CASSLRDGEQYF
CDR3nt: TGTGCCAGCAGCTTACGGGACGGCGAGCAGTACTTC

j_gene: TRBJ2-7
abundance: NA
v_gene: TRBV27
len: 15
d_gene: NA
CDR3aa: CASSFAGSLLPQQYF
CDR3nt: TGTGCCAGCAGTTTCGCGGGGTCTTTACTTCCGCAGCAGTACTTC

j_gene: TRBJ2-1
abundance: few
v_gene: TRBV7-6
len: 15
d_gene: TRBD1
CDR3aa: CASSQRTGAYNEQFF
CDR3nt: TGTGCCAGCAGTCAAAGGACAGGGGCCTACAATGAGCAGTTCTTC

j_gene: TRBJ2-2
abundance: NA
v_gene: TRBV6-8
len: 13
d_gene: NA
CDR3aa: CASSAAEPGELFF
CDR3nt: TGTGCCAGCAGCGCGGCCGAACCCGGGGAGCTGTTTTTT

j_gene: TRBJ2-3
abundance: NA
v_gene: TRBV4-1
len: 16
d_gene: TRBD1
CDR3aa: CASSPRTGKYTDTQYF
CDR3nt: TGTGCCAGCAGCCCCCGGACAGGGAAGTACACAGATACGCAGTATTTT

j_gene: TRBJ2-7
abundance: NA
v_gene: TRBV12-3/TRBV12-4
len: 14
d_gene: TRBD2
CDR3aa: CASKRAGGDYEQYF
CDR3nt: TGTGCCAGCAAAAGAGCGGGGGGAGACTACGAGCAGTACTTC

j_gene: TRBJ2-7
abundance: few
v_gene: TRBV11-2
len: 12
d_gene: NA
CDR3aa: CASSPRPILGSF
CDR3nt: TGTGCCAGCAGCCCCCGACCCATCCTGGGTTCCTTC

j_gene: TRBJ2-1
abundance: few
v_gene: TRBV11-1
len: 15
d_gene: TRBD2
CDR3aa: CASGLAGGSYNEQFF
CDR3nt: TGTGCCAGCGGTCTAGCGGGGGGCTCCTACAATGAGCAGTTCTTC

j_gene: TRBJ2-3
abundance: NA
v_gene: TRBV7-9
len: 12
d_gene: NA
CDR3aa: CASSPAPDPQYF
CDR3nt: TGTGCCAGCAGCCCCGCTCCCGACCCGCAGTATTTT

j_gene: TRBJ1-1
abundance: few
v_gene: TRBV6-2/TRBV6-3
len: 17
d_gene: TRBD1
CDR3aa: CACRSDSYRGMNTEAFF
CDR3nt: TGTGCCTGCCGCTCTGATTCGTACAGGGGAATGAACACTGAAGCTTTCTTT

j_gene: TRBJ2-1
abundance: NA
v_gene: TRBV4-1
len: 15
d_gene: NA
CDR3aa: CASSQELGLYNEQFF
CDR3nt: TGCGCCAGCAGCCAAGAGTTAGGGCTCTACAATGAGCAGTTCTTC

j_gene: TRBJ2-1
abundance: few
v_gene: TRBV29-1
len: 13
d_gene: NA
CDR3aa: CSKRDRNRNEQFF
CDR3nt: TGCAGCAAGAGAGACCGCAACAGGAATGAGCAGTTCTTC

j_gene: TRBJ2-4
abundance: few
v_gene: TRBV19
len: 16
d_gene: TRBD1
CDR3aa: CASSDGTGQTGDIQYF
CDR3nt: TGTGCCAGTAGTGACGGGACAGGGCAAACGGGGGACATTCAGTACTTC

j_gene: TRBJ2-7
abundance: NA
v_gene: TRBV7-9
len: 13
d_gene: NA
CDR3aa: CASSLVSSREQYF
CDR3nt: TGTGCCAGCAGCTTAGTTTCTAGCCGGGAGCAGTACTTC

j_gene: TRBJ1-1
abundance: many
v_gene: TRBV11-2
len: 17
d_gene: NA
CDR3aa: CASSSWVKEPPNTEAFF
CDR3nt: TGTGCCAGCAGCTCATGGGTCAAGGAACCTCCCAACACTGAAGCTTTCTTT

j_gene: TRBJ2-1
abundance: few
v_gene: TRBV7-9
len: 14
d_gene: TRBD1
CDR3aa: CASSYGTGLDEQFF
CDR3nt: TGTGCCAGCAGCTACGGGACAGGGTTGGATGAGCAGTTCTTC

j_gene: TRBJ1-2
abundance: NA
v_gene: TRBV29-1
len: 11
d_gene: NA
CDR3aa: CSVILGGGYTF
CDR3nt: TGCAGCGTCATCCTCGGGGGTGGCTACACCTTC

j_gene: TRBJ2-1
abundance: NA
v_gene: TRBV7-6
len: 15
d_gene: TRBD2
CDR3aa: CASSLLAGARDEQFF
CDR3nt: TGTGCCAGCAGCTTACTAGCGGGGGCTAGGGATGAGCAGTTCTTC

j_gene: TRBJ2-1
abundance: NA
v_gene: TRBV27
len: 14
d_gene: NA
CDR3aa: CATRSRSDGYEQFF
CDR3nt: TGTGCCACCCGCAGTAGGAGCGACGGGTATGAGCAGTTCTTC

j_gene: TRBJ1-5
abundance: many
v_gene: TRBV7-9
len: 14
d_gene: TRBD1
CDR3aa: CASSSQGGSQPQHF
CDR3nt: TGTGCCAGCAGCTCACAGGGGGGGTCTCAGCCCCAGCATTTT

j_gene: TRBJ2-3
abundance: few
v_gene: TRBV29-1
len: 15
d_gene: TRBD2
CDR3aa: CSLFWTSGNTDTQYF
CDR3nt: TGCAGCCTCTTCTGGACTAGCGGCAACACAGATACGCAGTATTTT

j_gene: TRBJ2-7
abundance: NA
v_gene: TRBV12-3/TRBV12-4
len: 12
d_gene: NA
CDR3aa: CASGPTTYEQYF
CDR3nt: TGTGCCAGCGGCCCTACAACCTACGAGCAGTACTTC

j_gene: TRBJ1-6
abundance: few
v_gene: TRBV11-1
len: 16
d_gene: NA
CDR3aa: CASSLKVQGYNSPLHF
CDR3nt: TGTGCCAGCAGCTTAAAGGTTCAGGGGTACAATTCACCCCTCCACTTT

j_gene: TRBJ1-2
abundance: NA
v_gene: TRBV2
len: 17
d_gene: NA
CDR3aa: CASSGLGKGDVVGGYTF
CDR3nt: TGTGCCAGCAGTGGACTTGGAAAGGGGGACGTCGTGGGCGGCTACACCTTC

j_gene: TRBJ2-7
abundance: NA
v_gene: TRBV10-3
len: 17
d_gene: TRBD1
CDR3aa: CAISEGEPGQGAYEQYF
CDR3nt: TGTGCCATCAGTGAGGGGGAACCGGGACAGGGGGCCTACGAGCAGTACTTC

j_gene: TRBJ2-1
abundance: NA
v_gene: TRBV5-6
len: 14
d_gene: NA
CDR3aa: CASSFREYYNEQFF
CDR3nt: TGTGCCAGCAGCTTCCGGGAATATTACAATGAGCAGTTCTTC

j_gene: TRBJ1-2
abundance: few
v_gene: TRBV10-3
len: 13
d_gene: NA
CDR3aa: CAISESGREGSSF
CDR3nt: TGTGCCATCAGTGAGTCTGGCAGGGAGGGGTCCTCCTTC

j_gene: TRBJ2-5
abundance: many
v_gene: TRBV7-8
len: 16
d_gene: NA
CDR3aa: CASSLDSGTSQETQYF
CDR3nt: TGTGCCAGCAGCTTAGATTCGGGAACCTCGCAAGAGACCCAGTACTTC

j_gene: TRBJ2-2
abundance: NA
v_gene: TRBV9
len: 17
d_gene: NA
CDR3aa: CASSVVSGPSTTGELFF
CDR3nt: TGTGCCAGCAGCGTAGTCTCGGGACCGTCGACCACCGGGGAGCTGTTTTTT

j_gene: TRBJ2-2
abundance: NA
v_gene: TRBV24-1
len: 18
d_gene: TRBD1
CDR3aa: CATAPLGTGATNTGELFF
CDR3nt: TGTGCCACCGCTCCCCTGGGGACAGGGGCCACGAACACCGGGGAGCTGTTTTTT

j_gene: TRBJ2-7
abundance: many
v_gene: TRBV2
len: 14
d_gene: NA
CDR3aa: CASSVAESRGEQYF
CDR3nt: TGTGCCAGCAGTGTGGCCGAAAGCCGAGGCGAGCAGTACTTC

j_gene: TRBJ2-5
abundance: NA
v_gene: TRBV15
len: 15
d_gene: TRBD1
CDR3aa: CATRHTGGAEETQYF
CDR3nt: TGTGCCACCAGACATACAGGGGGCGCAGAGGAGACCCAGTACTTC

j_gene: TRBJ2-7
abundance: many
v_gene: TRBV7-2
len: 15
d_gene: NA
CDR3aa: CASSPRGVDDYEQYF
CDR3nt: TGTGCCAGCAGCCCTCGTGGGGTCGATGATTACGAGCAGTACTTC

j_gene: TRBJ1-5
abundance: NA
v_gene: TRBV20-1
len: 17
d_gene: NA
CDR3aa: CSARDSLVGLRFQPQHF
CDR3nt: TGCAGTGCTAGAGATTCCCTCGTAGGCTTACGCTTCCAGCCCCAGCATTTT

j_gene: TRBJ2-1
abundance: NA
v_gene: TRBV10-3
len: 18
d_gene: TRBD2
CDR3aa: CAISGGGLAGGMTNEQFF
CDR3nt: TGTGCCATCAGTGGGGGGGGACTAGCGGGGGGAATGACGAATGAGCAGTTCTTC

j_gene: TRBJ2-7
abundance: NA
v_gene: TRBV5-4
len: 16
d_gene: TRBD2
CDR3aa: CASSSSGLAGAYEQYF
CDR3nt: TGTGCCAGCAGCTCTTCAGGACTAGCGGGGGCCTACGAGCAGTACTTC

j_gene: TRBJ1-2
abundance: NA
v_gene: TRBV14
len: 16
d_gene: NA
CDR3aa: CVSSQGQGTRIYGYTF
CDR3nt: TGTGTCAGCAGCCAAGGCCAGGGGACGAGAATCTATGGCTACACCTTC

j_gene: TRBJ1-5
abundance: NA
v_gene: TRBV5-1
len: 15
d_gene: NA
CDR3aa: CASSLGEDPNQPQHF
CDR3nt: TGCGCCAGCAGCCTCGGGGAGGACCCCAATCAGCCCCAGCATTTT

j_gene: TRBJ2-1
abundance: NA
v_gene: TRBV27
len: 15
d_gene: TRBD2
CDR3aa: CASSLWASGAYEQFF
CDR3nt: TGTGCCAGCAGTTTATGGGCTAGCGGGGCCTATGAGCAGTTCTTC

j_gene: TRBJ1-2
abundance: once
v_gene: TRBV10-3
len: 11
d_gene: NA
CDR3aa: CAIRDTRGYTF
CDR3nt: TGTGCCATCAGGGACACTAGGGGCTACACCTTC

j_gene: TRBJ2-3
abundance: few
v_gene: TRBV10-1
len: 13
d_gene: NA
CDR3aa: CASSESPTDTQYF
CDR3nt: TGCGCCAGCAGTGAATCCCCCACAGATACGCAGTATTTT

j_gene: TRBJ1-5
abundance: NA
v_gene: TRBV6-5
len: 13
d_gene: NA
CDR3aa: CASSYTLDQPQHF
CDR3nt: TGTGCCAGCAGTTACACCCTAGATCAGCCCCAGCATTTT

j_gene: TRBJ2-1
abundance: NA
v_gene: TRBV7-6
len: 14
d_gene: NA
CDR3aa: CASSLGGNGNEQFF
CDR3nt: TGTGCCAGCAGCTTAGGGGGGAATGGGAATGAGCAGTTCTTC

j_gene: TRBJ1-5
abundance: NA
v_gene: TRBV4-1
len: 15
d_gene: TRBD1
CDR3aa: CASSQGQGANQPQHF
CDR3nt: TGCGCCAGCAGCCAGGGACAGGGGGCAAATCAGCCCCAGCATTTT

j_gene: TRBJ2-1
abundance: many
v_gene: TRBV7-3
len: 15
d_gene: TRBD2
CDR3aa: CASSLSGLVNNEQFF
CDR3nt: TGTGCCAGCAGCCTTTCGGGACTAGTAAACAATGAGCAGTTCTTC

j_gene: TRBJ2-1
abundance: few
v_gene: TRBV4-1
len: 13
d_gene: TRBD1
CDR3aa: CASQGDPWNEQFF
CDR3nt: TGCGCCAGCCAGGGGGACCCCTGGAATGAGCAGTTCTTC

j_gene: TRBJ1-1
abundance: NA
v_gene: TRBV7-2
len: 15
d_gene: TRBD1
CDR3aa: CASSLGTGGNTGAFF
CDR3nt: TGTGCCAGCAGCTTAGGAACAGGGGGAAATACTGGAGCTTTCTTT

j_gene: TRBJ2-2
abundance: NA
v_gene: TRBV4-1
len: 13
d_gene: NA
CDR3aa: CASRWSNTGELFF
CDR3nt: TGCGCCAGCAGATGGTCAAACACCGGGGAGCTGTTTTTT

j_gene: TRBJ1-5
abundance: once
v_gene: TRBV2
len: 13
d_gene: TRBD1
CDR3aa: CASRNRGTQPQHF
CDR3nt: TGTGCCAGCAGAAACAGGGGCACGCAGCCCCAGCATTTT